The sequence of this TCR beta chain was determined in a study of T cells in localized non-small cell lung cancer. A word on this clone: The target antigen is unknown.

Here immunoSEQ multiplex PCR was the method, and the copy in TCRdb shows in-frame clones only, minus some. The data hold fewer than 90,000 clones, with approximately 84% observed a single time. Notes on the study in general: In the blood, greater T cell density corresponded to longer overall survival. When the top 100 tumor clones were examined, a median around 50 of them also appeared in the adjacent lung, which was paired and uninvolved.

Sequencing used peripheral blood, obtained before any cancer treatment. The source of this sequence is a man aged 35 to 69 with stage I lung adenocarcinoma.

The CDR3 coding sequence is TGCGCCAGCAGCTTGTCCGGGACAGCGACTAGCACAGATACGCAGTATTTT. Translating it yields CASSLSGTATSTDTQYF. The rearrangement joins TRBV5-1 to TRBJ2-3; 7 positions agree with TRBD1. The V segment lost 1 base and the J segment 0 bases; nucleotides outside the gene matches: 8. Germline V gene sequence: CDR1 SGHRS, CDR2 YFSETQ. There are 17 residues in the CDR3.